This T cell receptor beta chain stems from a study of technical replicates of blood from a handful of donors. The V gene's germline CDR1 is SGHKS and CDR2 YYEKEE (reference sequence). V lost 0 bases and J lost 4, with 19 bases in between. The CDR3 sequence is 17 residues long. This clone was picked up one time. The method was immunoSEQ multiplex PCR; TCRdb's version includes in-frame clones alone and lacks a portion of them. This table has approximately 76,000 clones, approximately 83% appearing once. The V call is TRBV5-5, the J call TRBJ2-5; D is unclear. The TCR sequence derives from a human donor in good health. Some clones in this sample may be carry-over from other donors' samples. The sample taken for sequencing was PBMCs. In nucleotides, the CDR3 is TGTGCCAGCAGCTTGGAAGTGGCAGGCCTTGTGAGAGAGACCCAGTACTTC. It codes for CASSLEVAGLVRETQYF.